The source of this T cell receptor (beta chain) is a study of blood T cell repertoires in COVID-19. Germline CDR1 is LGHDT and CDR2 is YNNKEL (reference sequence). With 0 bases clipped from V and 7 bases from J, the junction kept 11 bases outside the gene matches. The CDR3 runs to 17 residues. Clones were sequenced by immunoSEQ multiplex PCR, and TCRdb holds only the in-frame ones, with some missing. The profile shows 200,000 to 250,000 clones, under 85% of them singletons. Sample: PBMCs or T cells enriched from blood (not recorded which). The rearrangement uses TRBV3-1 (or the pseudogene TRBV3-2) and TRBJ1-4, with 7 positions matching TRBD1. The sequence came from a man aged 60-69 years who had recovered from COVID-19. The CDR3 DNA reads TGTGCCAGCAGCCAAGAGAATTTGGCACCAGGGGGTGAAAAACTGTTTTTT. Amino acids: CASSQENLAPGGEKLFF.